Following are 9 T cell receptor beta chains from one sample sequenced in a study of blood T cell repertoires in COVID-19. Libraries were prepared by immunoSEQ multiplex PCR; TCRdb keeps only in-frame clonotypes and omits some of them. The data hold approximately 74,000 clones, with around 80% observed a single time. Sample: peripheral blood. The receptors were gathered from a man older than 75 with active or convalescent COVID-19.

This chain connects TRBV6-7 to TRBJ1-5; D remains ambiguous. TRBV6-7 carries the ORF label, with uncertain function. The CDR3 consists of 13 residues. The V end was cut by 2 bases, the J end by 4 bases, with 6 bases between. The CDR3 loop is CASSYRLNQPQHF. The CDR3 DNA is TGTGCCAGCAGTTACAGACTTAATCAGCCCCAGCATTTT.

The chain combines TRBV18 with TRBJ2-7; 7 bases align to TRBD2. This CDR3 has 17 amino acids. The germline CDR1 and CDR2 sequences are KGHSH and LQKENI. The trim removed 3 bases at V and 3 bases at J, leaving 14 bases unmatched. The CDR3 here is CASSPPFEVAGHYEQYF. The CDR3 DNA reads TGTGCCAGCTCACCCCCCTTCGAAGTAGCGGGCCACTACGAGCAGTACTTC.

The chain uses TRBV19 and TRBJ2-1; weak D call: TRBD2 (5 bases). This CDR3 contains 12 residues. Trimming stripped 7 bases from V and 7 bases from J, with 11 bases between. Germline V CDR1 and CDR2: LNHDA, SQIVND (reference sequence). CDR3: CASNREQNEQFF. CDR3 nucleotides: TGTGCCAGTAATAGGGAGCAAAATGAGCAGTTCTTC.

Concerning this clone itself: This sample also contains other DNA sequences that code for the same CDR3. The J gene is TRBJ1-1, the V gene TRBV12-3 or TRBV12-4; D is possibly TRBD1 (5 bases). This CDR3 has 13 amino acids. With 3 bases removed from V and 1 base from J, the gap between germline ends came to 6 bases. Here the CDR3 reads CASSLQGNTEAFF. The CDR3 bases are TGTGCCAGCAGTTTGCAGGGGAACACTGAAGCTTTCTTT.

The rearrangement uses TRBV6-2 or TRBV6-3 and TRBJ2-3; the D is unclear. Germline values: CDR1 MNHEY, CDR2 SVGEGT. The CDR3 spans 14 residues. V dropped 6 bases and J dropped 10 bases, with 20 bases sitting between them. The CDR3 sequence: CASSQVGPKSPQYF. The CDR3, as DNA: TGTGCCAGCAGCCAAGTCGGTCCAAAATCCCCGCAGTATTTT.

The chain is built from TRBV5-1 and TRBJ2-3, with TRBD2 identical over 14 bases. After removal of 0 bases from V and 10 bases from J, the junction contained 7 bases not matched to a gene. CDR1 is SGHRS, CDR2 YFSETQ, per germline. The CDR3 loop spans 16 amino acids. Here the CDR3 reads CASSLGAGTSGRSQYF. In nucleotides, the CDR3 is TGCGCCAGCAGCTTGGGGGCCGGGACTAGCGGGAGATCGCAGTATTTT.

This rearrangement joins TRBV3-1 (or the pseudogene TRBV3-2) to TRBJ2-7; TRBD1 matches 9 bases. Germline values: CDR1 LGHDT, CDR2 YNNKEL (reference sequence). The CDR3 loop spans 15 amino acids. The V gene end was trimmed by 1 base and the J gene end by 0 bases; junction bases not matched to a gene: 1. The DNA for the CDR3 is TGTGCCAGCAGCCAAGGACAGGGGGGCTCCTACGAGCAGTACTTC. Protein: CASSQGQGGSYEQYF.

This clone was observed once. This chain joins TRBV5-1 and TRBJ1-3; D ambiguous. CDR1 is SGHRS and CDR2 is YFSETQ in the germline V gene. This CDR3 contains 14 residues. V dropped 1 base and J dropped 4 bases, with 9 bases sitting between them. The CDR3 sequence: CASSLSLPGNTIYF. CDR3 nucleotide sequence: TGCGCCAGCAGCTTGTCACTGCCCGGAAACACCATATATTTT.

The rearrangement links TRBV28 to TRBJ2-3; 10 nucleotides align to TRBD2. From germline, CDR1 is MDHEN and CDR2 SYDVKM. Losses at the gene ends were 4 bases for V and 4 bases for J; bases not matched to a gene: 5. The length of the CDR3 is 15 residues. CDR3 sequence (DNA): TGTGCCAGCAGTTCAAGCGGGAGGGGGGCAGATACGCAGTATTTT. Protein product: CASSSSGRGADTQYF.